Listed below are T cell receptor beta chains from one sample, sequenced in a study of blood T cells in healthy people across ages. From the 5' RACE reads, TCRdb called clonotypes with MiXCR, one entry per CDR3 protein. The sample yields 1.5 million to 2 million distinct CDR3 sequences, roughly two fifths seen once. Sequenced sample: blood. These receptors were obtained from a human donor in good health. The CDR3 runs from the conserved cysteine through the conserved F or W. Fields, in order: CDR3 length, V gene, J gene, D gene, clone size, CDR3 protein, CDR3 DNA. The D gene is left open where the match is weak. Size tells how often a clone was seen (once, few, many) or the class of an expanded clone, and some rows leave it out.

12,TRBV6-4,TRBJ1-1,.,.,CASSDPGGEAFF,TGTGCCAGCAGTGACCCAGGCGGTGAAGCTTTCTTT
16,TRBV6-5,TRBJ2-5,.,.,CASSYSNPLYGETQYF,TGTGCCAGCAGTTACTCCAACCCGCTATATGGGGAGACCCAGTACTTC
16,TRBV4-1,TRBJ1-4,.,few,CASSLRGGQTNEKLFF,TGCGCCAGCAGCCTCAGGGGTGGGCAAACTAATGAAAAACTGTTTTTT
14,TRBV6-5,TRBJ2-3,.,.,CASRASLGADTQYF,TGTGCCAGCAGGGCGTCGTTGGGGGCAGATACGCAGTATTTT
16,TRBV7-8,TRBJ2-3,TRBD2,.,CASSQMGAGGPDTQYF,TGTGCCAGCAGCCAAATGGGAGCGGGGGGGCCGGATACGCAGTATTTT
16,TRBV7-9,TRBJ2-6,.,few,CASSPGQFSGANVLTF,TGTGCCAGCAGCCCCGGACAGTTCTCTGGGGCCAACGTCCTGACTTTC
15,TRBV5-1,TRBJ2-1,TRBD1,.,CASSVGQVIYNEQFF,TGCGCCAGCAGCGTAGGACAGGTGATATACAATGAGCAGTTCTTC
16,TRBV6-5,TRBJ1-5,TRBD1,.,CASSPLFDRVGQPQHF,TGTGCCAGCAGCCCCCTTTTCGACAGGGTGGGTCAGCCCCAGCATTTT
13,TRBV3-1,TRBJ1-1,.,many,CASSPWGNTEAFF,TGTGCCAGCAGCCCCTGGGGGAACACTGAAGCTTTCTTT
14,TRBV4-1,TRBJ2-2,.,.,CASSQGGLSGELFF,TGCGCCAGCAGCCAGGGGGGATTGAGCGGGGAGCTGTTTTTT
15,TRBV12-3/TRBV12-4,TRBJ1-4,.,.,CASRPTGTRGEKLFF,TGTGCCAGCAGACCCACCGGAACACGAGGGGAAAAACTGTTTTTT
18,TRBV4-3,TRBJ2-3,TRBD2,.,CASSQDWSAGGPTDTQYF,TGCGCCAGCAGCCAAGATTGGAGCGCGGGGGGTCCCACAGATACGCAGTATTTT
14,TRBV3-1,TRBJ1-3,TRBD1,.,CASSYGTEGNTIYF,TGTGCCAGCAGCTACGGGACAGAGGGAAACACCATATATTTT
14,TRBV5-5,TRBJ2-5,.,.,CASSLDRRWETQYF,TGTGCCAGCAGCTTGGATCGGCGGTGGGAGACCCAGTACTTC
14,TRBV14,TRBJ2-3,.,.,CASSSSGWTDTQYF,TGTGCCAGCAGCTCCTCCGGGTGGACAGATACGCAGTATTTT
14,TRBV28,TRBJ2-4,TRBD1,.,CASHTGTGENIQYF,TGTGCCAGCCATACTGGAACAGGGGAGAACATTCAGTACTTC
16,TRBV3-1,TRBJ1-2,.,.,CASSPATRAGRYGYTF,TGTGCCAGCAGCCCAGCGACGAGGGCAGGGAGGTATGGCTACACCTTC
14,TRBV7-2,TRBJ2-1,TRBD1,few,CASSLTGLYNEQFF,TGTGCCAGCAGCTTGACAGGGCTCTACAATGAGCAGTTCTTC
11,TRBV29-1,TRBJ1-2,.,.,CSVVDFYGYTF,TGCAGCGTTGTAGACTTCTATGGCTACACCTTC
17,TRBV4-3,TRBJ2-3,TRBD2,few,CASSQDPGLAVTDTQYF,TGCGCCAGCAGCCAAGATCCAGGACTAGCGGTCACAGATACGCAGTATTTT
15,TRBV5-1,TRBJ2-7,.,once,CASSPGYATGFEQYF,TGCGCCAGCAGCCCGGGATATGCCACTGGGTTCGAGCAGTACTTC
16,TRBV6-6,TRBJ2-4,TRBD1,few,CASSDNRGETKNVQYF,TGTGCCAGCAGTGACAACAGGGGGGAAACCAAAAACGTTCAGTACTTC
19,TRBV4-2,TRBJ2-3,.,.,CASSQVKRQASLLHDTQYF,TGTGCCAGCAGCCAAGTAAAGAGGCAGGCCAGCCTTCTTCACGATACGCAGTATTTT